This T cell receptor beta chain was sequenced in a study of T cell responses to AZD1222 COVID-19 vaccine. Details on this clone: The antigen is not known. This sample includes further DNA sequences coding for the same CDR3.

Method: immunoSEQ multiplex PCR; TCRdb's copy keeps in-frame clones and lacks some. The sample includes about 180,000 clones, about 93% of them seen just once. Study conclusions and caveats: Mostly white British, mostly female donors; authors suggested clonal diversity may be underestimated. At study baseline, merely roughly 6 AZD1222 recipients were seropositive.

CDR3 length equals 12 residues. Trimming removed 1 base at V and 6 bases at J, with 6 bases between. This specimen was peripheral blood, taken 28 days after the second dose of the MenACWY control vaccine. This chain links TRBV12-3 or TRBV12-4 with TRBJ1-2, with D possibly TRBD1 on 5 matching bases. This TCR came from an adult who received the MenACWY meningococcal vaccine as a control. CDR3 nucleotide sequence: TGTGCCAGCAGTTTAGGGGGCCATGGCTACACCTTC. Protein sequence: CASSLGGHGYTF.